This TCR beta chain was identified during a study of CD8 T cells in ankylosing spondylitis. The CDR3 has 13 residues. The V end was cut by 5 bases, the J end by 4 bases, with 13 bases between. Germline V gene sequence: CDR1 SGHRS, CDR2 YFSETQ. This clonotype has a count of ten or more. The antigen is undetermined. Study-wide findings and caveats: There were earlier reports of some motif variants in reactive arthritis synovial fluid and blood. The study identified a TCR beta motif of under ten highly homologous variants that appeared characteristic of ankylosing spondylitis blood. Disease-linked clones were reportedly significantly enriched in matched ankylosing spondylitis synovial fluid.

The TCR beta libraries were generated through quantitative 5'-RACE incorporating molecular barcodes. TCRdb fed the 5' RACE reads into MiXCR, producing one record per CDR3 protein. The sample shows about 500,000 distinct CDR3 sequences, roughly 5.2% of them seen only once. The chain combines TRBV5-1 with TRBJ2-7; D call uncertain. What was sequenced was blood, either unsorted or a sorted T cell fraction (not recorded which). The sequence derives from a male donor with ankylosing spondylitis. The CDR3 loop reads CASSLGIPYEQYF. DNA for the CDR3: TGCGCCAGCAGTCTTGGGATCCCTTACGAGCAGTACTTC.